Given below is one TCR beta chain in context. Its antigen is as yet unknown. These data come from a study of yellow fever vaccine responses in identical twins. Study-level points and caveats: Each twin's T cell response to the vaccine was reported to look partly convergent and partly personalized.

TCRdb itself ran the RT-PCR reads through MiXCR, one entry per CDR3 protein. The data contain 3,000 to 3,500 distinct CDR3 sequences, roughly four fifths of them seen just once; the ten biggest clones take up about 6.3%. This CDR3 has 15 residues. The V gene's germline CDR1 is LNHNV and CDR2 YYDKDF (reference sequence). Trimming took 3 bases from V and 8 from J; bases not matched to a gene: 10. This TCR came from a woman between 18 and 29 years old who received the yellow fever vaccine. The chain joins TRBV15 to TRBJ2-1, with TRBD1 matching 7 bases. This specimen consisted of T cells from blood (PBMCs), unsorted or a sorted subset (not recorded which), obtained before or after yellow fever vaccination (not recorded which). In nucleotides, the CDR3 is TGTGCCACCAGCAGCTCCGTAGGGGGCATTTATGAGCAGTTCTTC. The encoded protein is CATSSSVGGIYEQFF.